What follows are 31 T cell receptor beta chains derived from one specimen sequenced in a study of T cells in Graves' hyperthyroidism and ophthalmopathy. There were TCR beta CDR3 regions amplified from RNA transcripts. HTBI primers drove first-round RT-PCR of the TCR CDR3. TCRdb called the multiplex PCR reads again in MiXCR, with one record for every CDR3 protein. This table holds more than 550,000 distinct CDR3 sequences, approximately 18% found once. The material sequenced was blood. All receptors come from a woman in her fifties or sixties with Graves' hyperthyroidism that later progressed to Graves' ophthalmopathy.

Points on this clonotype: One end of the junction is discordant with germline, which a read error may explain. V is TRBV7-3 and J is TRBJ2-3; TRBD2 might be the D (5 bases). The CDR3 contains 14 residues. CDR1 is SGHTA, CDR2 FQGTGA, per germline. The DNA for the CDR3 is TGTGCCAGCAACTTAACGAGGGGCACAGATACGCAGTATTTT. As protein: CASNLTRGTDTQYF.

V usage is TRBV20-1 and J usage is TRBJ2-5, with TRBD2 matching 13 bases. The V gene end was trimmed by 6 bases and the J gene end by 5 bases; junction bases not matched to a gene: 9. The germline V gene has CDR1 DFQATT and CDR2 SNEGSKA (reference sequence). The CDR3 is 15 residues long. The CDR3 DNA sequence: TGCAGTGCCACTACTAGCGGGGGGGGTGCGGAGACCCAGTACTTC. Residues: CSATTSGGGAETQYF.

This clonotype appeared many times. CDR3 region: CASSPEDRPDGAFF. The CDR3, as DNA: TGTGCCAGCAGCCCAGAGGACAGACCCGATGGGGCTTTCTTT. The chain has TRBV3-1 and TRBJ1-1; possibly TRBD1 for D (6 bases). This CDR3 is built from 14 residues. The V gene lost 4 bases and the J gene lost 11 bases, with 20 bases spanning the gap. From germline, CDR1 is LGHDT and CDR2 YNNKEL (reference sequence).

This clonotype was detected a few times. V gene TRBV15 combines with J gene TRBJ1-2, with D hard to call. Trimming took off 2 bases at V and 10 bases at J, with 17 bases between the two ends. CDR1 LNHNV and CDR2 YYDKDF come from the germline V gene (reference sequence). There are 14 residues in the CDR3. The chain's CDR3 is CATSRSSGEGFYTF. CDR3 sequence (DNA): TGTGCCACCAGCAGATCAAGTGGGGAAGGGTTCTACACCTTC.

This clonotype was recorded many times. The V gene is TRBV6-1, the J gene TRBJ2-2; 7 nucleotides line up with TRBD2. This CDR3 region has 16 residues. Unmatched junction bases numbered 7, after V lost 6 bases and J lost 0 bases. Germline assignment: CDR1 MNHNS and CDR2 SASEGT. CDR3: CASRDPGLANTGELFF. The CDR3 nucleotides read TGTGCCAGCAGGGATCCTGGACTAGCGAACACCGGGGAGCTGTTTTTT.

This clonotype came up a few times. This chain links TRBV7-8 with TRBJ1-1, with 8 nucleotides matching TRBD1. Trimming took 10 bases from V and 5 from J; bases not matched to a gene: 15. The CDR3 covers 15 residues. Per germline, CDR1 SGHVS and CDR2 FQNEAQ. The DNA of the CDR3 is TGTGCCACCTCGGACAGGGCGCGGGGGGGGACTGAAGCTTTCTTT. It is translated as CATSDRARGGTEAFF.

The chain is built from TRBV24-1 and TRBJ2-3; maybe TRBD2 (5 bases). Per germline, CDR1 KGHDR and CDR2 SFDVKD. The CDR3 consists of 16 residues. V was cut by 1 base and J by 0 bases, with 10 bases left in between. This chain's CDR3 is CATSDFGRGSTDTQYF. In DNA, the CDR3 is TGTGCCACCAGTGATTTTGGTCGGGGAAGCACAGATACGCAGTATTTT.

This clonotype was picked up many times. The V gene is TRBV2, the J gene TRBJ1-5; 7 positions agree with TRBD1. The CDR3 sequence is 14 residues long. Losses at the gene ends were 3 bases for V and 4 bases for J; bases not matched to a gene: 3. Germline CDR1 SNHLY, CDR2 FYNNEI. This chain's CDR3 is CASSEGQFNQPQHF. CDR3 DNA: TGTGCCAGCAGTGAGGGACAGTTTAATCAGCCCCAGCATTTT. Full variable domain (outside the CDR3, taken from reference TRBV2 and TRBJ1-5): EPEVTQTPSHQVTQMGQEVILRCVPISNHLYFYWYRQILGQKVEFLVSFYNNEISEKSEIFDDQFSVERPDGSNFTLKIRSTKLEDSAMYFCASSEGQFNQPQHFGDGTRLSIL.

J is TRBJ1-6 and V is TRBV3-1; a possible D gene is TRBD1 (5 bases). V lost 0 bases to trimming and J lost 9 bases, with 21 bases between them. This CDR3 has 18 amino acids. Germline lookup yields CDR1 LGHDT and CDR2 YNNKEL (reference sequence). The CDR3 DNA reads TGTGCCAGCAGCCAAGAGAGCGGGGGGATATGGACTGTTTCACCCCTCCACTTT. This gives the protein CASSQESGGIWTVSPLHF.

This clonotype was found many times. This CDR3 is CASSRFGQVVGADTQYF. In nucleotides, the CDR3 is TGTGCCAGCAGCAGATTTGGACAGGTGGTTGGAGCAGATACGCAGTATTTT. V and J are TRBV11-2 and TRBJ2-3; 7 bases map to TRBD1. Germline assignment: CDR1 SGHAT and CDR2 FQNNGV. The CDR3 is 17 amino acids. The J segment lost 4 bases and the V segment lost 5 bases, leaving 15 bases of the junction unmatched.

As for this clonotype: A much larger clone lies a single base off, so this may be a read error. This likely comes from a read error, as the CDR3 has no conserved phenylalanine or tryptophan at its end. The rearrangement joins TRBV10-1 to TRBJ1-1; 9 nucleotides line up with TRBD1. The CDR3 covers 16 residues. Trimming cost V 6 bases and J 1 base; bases outside gene matches: 9. CDR1 and CDR2 from the germline V gene are WNHNN and SYGVQD (reference sequence). The CDR3: CASSAGTGSTNTEAFS. CDR3 bases: TGCGCCAGCAGCGCCGGGACAGGGAGTACGAACACTGAAGCTTTCTCT.

There are a few counts of this clonotype. The chain has TRBV7-9 and TRBJ2-2; a possible D gene is TRBD1 (6 bases). Trimming took off 2 bases at V and 8 bases at J, with 12 bases between the two ends. Germline V CDR1 and CDR2: SEHNR, FQNEAQ (reference sequence). CDR3 length: 14 residues. CDR3 sequence: CASSLNRAEGELFF. CDR3 in DNA: TGTGCCAGCAGCTTAAACAGGGCTGAAGGGGAGCTGTTTTTT. Full variable domain (rest looked up from reference TRBV7-9 and TRBJ2-2): DTGVSQNPRHKITKRGQNVTFRCDPISEHNRLYWYRQTLGQGPEFLTYFQNEAQLEKSRLLSDRFSAERPKGSFSTLEIQRTEQGDSAMYLCASSLNRAEGELFFGEGSRLTVL.

This clonotype was seen repeatedly, ten times or more. The CDR3 loop is CASSLATGEAFF. The CDR3 DNA is TGTGCCAGCAGCTTAGCTACAGGGGAAGCTTTCTTT. This chain uses TRBV11-2 with TRBJ1-1, with D perhaps TRBD1 (6 bases). There are 12 residues in the CDR3. V lost 1 base and J 8 bases, leaving 8 bases between the germline ends. Germline CDR1 is SGHAT and CDR2 is FQNNGV.

The rearrangement joins TRBV27 to TRBJ2-4; perhaps TRBD2 as D (6 bases). The V end was cut by 5 bases, the J end by 0 bases, with 17 bases between. Germline CDR1 reads MNHEY; CDR2 reads SMNVEV (reference sequence). The CDR3 loop spans 17 amino acids. CDR3 nucleotides: TGTGCCAGCAGTCCGCCCCCGGGAGATCTAGCCAAAAACATTCAGTACTTC. As protein: CASSPPPGDLAKNIQYF.

This clonotype has a handful of counts. CDR3 protein: CASKRAGANVLTF. The CDR3 DNA follows: TGTGCCAGCAAGAGGGCTGGGGCCAACGTCCTGACTTTC. The chain employs TRBV7-2 and TRBJ2-6; weak D call: TRBD2 (5 bases). The germline V and J ends were trimmed by 7 bases and 2 bases, with 6 bases remaining between them. There are 13 residues in the CDR3. Germline V gives CDR1 SGHTA, CDR2 FQGNSA.

The V gene is TRBV7-3, the J gene TRBJ2-2; no definite D call. Germline CDR1 is SGHTA and CDR2 is FQGTGA. V gave up 5 bases and J gave up 6 bases, with 16 bases separating them. The CDR3 has 15 residues. CDR3 sequence reads: CASSPLYLGAGELFF. For the CDR3, the DNA is TGTGCCAGCAGCCCGCTGTACCTTGGGGCCGGGGAGCTGTTTTTT.

This clonotype was seen ten or more times. The chain recombines TRBV7-8 with TRBJ1-2; D gene unclear. Germline V gene lookup returns CDR1 SGHVS and CDR2 FQNEAQ. V was pared by 7 bases and J by 4 bases, with 13 bases between. CDR3 length: 13 amino acids. CDR3 region: CASTNIGSYGYTF. The CDR3 coding sequence is TGTGCCAGCACCAACATTGGGAGCTATGGCTACACCTTC.

This clonotype was picked up a small number of times. The CDR3 sequence: CASSLLTKNTGELFF. The CDR3 DNA is TGTGCCAGCAGCTTGTTAACGAAAAACACCGGGGAGCTGTTTTTT. The V and J genes are TRBV5-5 and TRBJ2-2; D remains ambiguous. CDR3 size: 15 residues. Germline CDR1 is SGHKS and CDR2 is YYEKEE (reference sequence). Trimming left V 1 base short and J 2 bases short, with 9 bases between.

To note about this clonotype: This is likely an artifact of a read error, given a far larger clone one base away. This sequence joins TRBV5-6 and TRBJ1-5; D not certain. This CDR3 contains 12 residues. Germline V gene lookup returns CDR1 SGHDT and CDR2 YYEEEE. V lost 2 bases, J lost 8 bases, and 8 bases lay in between. CDR3 nucleotide sequence: TGTGCCAGCAGCTTAGAGGGAAAGCCCCAGCATTTT. Residues: CASSLEGKPQHF.

This clonotype was counted a single time. The chain recombines TRBV29-1 with TRBJ1-2; possibly TRBD1 for D (5 bases). The germline V gene has CDR1 SQVTM and CDR2 ANQGSEA. Trimming removed 4 bases from V and 1 base from J, with 10 bases in between. CDR3 length: 13 residues. The CDR3 DNA follows: TGCAGCGTTGGAGGGCAGGGTAACTATGGCTACACCTTC. Translation: CSVGGQGNYGYTF.

This clonotype was counted a few times. The V call is TRBV29-1, the J call TRBJ1-1; possible D gene TRBD1, 5 bases. Trimming took off 0 bases at V and 4 bases at J, with 9 bases between the two ends. CDR1 SQVTM and CDR2 ANQGSEA come from the germline V gene. The length of the CDR3 is 13 residues. The CDR3 sequence is CSVEDREATEAFF. DNA for the CDR3: TGCAGCGTTGAAGACAGGGAGGCCACTGAAGCTTTCTTT.

This clonotype was seen only a few times. The rearrangement joins TRBV29-1 to TRBJ2-5, with unresolved D. Germline CDR1 and CDR2: SQVTM and ANQGSEA. Trimming took 1 base from V and 2 from J, leaving 5 bases between them. The CDR3 consists of 12 residues. The CDR3 region is CSVEVRQETQYF. Written as DNA, the CDR3 is TGCAGCGTTGAAGTGCGACAAGAGACCCAGTACTTC.

This clonotype was seen at least ten times. The gene calls are TRBV20-1 and TRBJ2-4; maybe TRBD2 (7 bases). The CDR3 loop spans 15 amino acids. Germline-derived CDR1 and CDR2 are DFQATT and SNEGSKA (reference sequence). Trimming stripped 0 bases from V and 9 bases from J, with 18 bases between. CDR3 amino acids: CSARDPAGALTIQYF. The CDR3 DNA follows: TGCAGTGCTAGAGATCCGGCGGGGGCCCTCACCATTCAGTACTTC.

Many counts were recorded for this clonotype. The gene calls are TRBV7-9 and TRBJ2-7, with D tentatively TRBD2 (5 bases). The V and J ends lost 4 bases and 4 bases respectively, with 11 bases between them. Germline assignment: CDR1 SEHNR and CDR2 FQNEAQ (reference sequence). The CDR3 has 13 amino acids. In nucleotides, the CDR3 is TGTGCCAGCAGCTCCGGAGGTGGGTACGAGCAGTACTTC. This gives the protein CASSSGGGYEQYF.

A few counts support this clonotype. The CDR3 protein is CASSPRINTEAFF. The CDR3 bases are TGTGCCAGCAGCCCCAGAATAAACACTGAAGCTTTCTTT. The chain is built from TRBV7-6 and TRBJ1-1; D unresolved. The CDR3 covers 13 residues. Germline CDR1 is SGHVS and CDR2 is FNYEAQ. V was trimmed by 5 bases and J by 2 bases, leaving 9 bases between them. Full variable domain (rest looked up from reference TRBV7-6 and TRBJ1-1): GAGVSQSPRYKVTKRGQDVALRCDPISGHVSLYWYRQALGQGPEFLTYFNYEAQQDKSGLPNDRFSAERPEGSISTLTIQRTEQRDSAMYRCASSPRINTEAFFGQGTRLTVV.

The chain couples TRBV7-9 to TRBJ1-3; no clear D gene. The germline V gene encodes CDR1 SEHNR and CDR2 FQNEAQ (reference sequence). The CDR3 has 15 residues. Deletions cut 7 bases from V and 2 bases from J, with 15 bases between. The CDR3 here is CASMVQEATGNTIYF. The CDR3 DNA reads as TGTGCCAGCATGGTGCAGGAGGCCACTGGAAACACCATATATTTT.

The count of this clonotype is one. This rearrangement joins TRBV30 to TRBJ2-6; D is perhaps TRBD1 (6 bases). The CDR3 loop spans 17 amino acids. Looked up from germline, CDR1 is GTSNPN and CDR2 is SVGIG (reference sequence). The V end was cut by 2 bases, the J end by 0 bases, with 14 bases between. For the CDR3, the DNA is TGTGCCTGGAGTCGGGACACCCGAGCCTCTGGGGCCAACGTCCTGACTTTC. Translated: CAWSRDTRASGANVLTF.

This clonotype was found many times. This rearrangement joins TRBV30 to TRBJ1-1, with D possibly matching TRBD1 (5 bases). Trimming took off 6 bases at V and 1 base at J, with 18 bases between the two ends. The V gene's germline CDR1 is GTSNPN and CDR2 SVGIG (reference sequence). The CDR3 loop spans 15 amino acids. The CDR3, as DNA: TGTGCCTGTCATGAAGGTAAGGGACCGAACACTGAAGCTTTCTTT. Translation gives CACHEGKGPNTEAFF. Based on the CDR3 plus reference TRBV30 and TRBJ1-1, the full variable domain is SQTIHQWPATLVQPVGSPLSLECTVEGTSNPNLYWYRQAAGRGLQLLFYSVGIGQISSEVPQNLSASRPQDRQFILSSKKLLLSDSGFYLCACHEGKGPNTEAFFGQGTRLTVV.

The chain recombines TRBV2 with TRBJ2-3; D perhaps matches TRBD1 (6 bases). Per the germline V gene, CDR1 is SNHLY and CDR2 is FYNNEI. The CDR3 is 13 amino acids. Deletions cut 11 bases from V and 3 bases from J, with 15 bases between. This CDR3 is CAPQGSGTDTQYF. The CDR3 DNA is TGTGCCCCCCAGGGGAGCGGTACAGATACGCAGTATTTT.

This clonotype was observed many times. The chain has TRBV7-9 and TRBJ2-7; TRBD2 is a possible D gene (6 bases). CDR3 length: 15 residues. The germline V and J ends were trimmed by 7 bases and 4 bases, with 20 bases remaining between them. Germline V gene sequence: CDR1 SEHNR, CDR2 FQNEAQ (reference sequence). The CDR3 is CASTPSRDGGYEQYF. As DNA, the CDR3 is TGTGCCAGCACCCCCTCCCGGGACGGGGGATACGAGCAGTACTTC.

The chain links TRBV7-3 to TRBJ2-3; D is unclear. The V end was cut by 2 bases, the J end by 1 base, with 10 bases between. CDR1 SGHTA and CDR2 FQGTGA come from the germline V gene. The CDR3 has 15 residues. In nucleotides, the CDR3 is TGTGCCAGCAGCTTAGATGGGTTAGGCACAGATACGCAGTATTTT. This translates into CASSLDGLGTDTQYF. The whole variable domain, filled in from reference TRBV7-3 and TRBJ2-3, reads GAGVSQTPSNKVTEKGKYVELRCDPISGHTALYWYRQSLGQGPEFLIYFQGTGAADDSGLPNDRFFAVRPEGSVSTLKIQRTERGDSAVYLCASSLDGLGTDTQYFGPGTRLTVL.